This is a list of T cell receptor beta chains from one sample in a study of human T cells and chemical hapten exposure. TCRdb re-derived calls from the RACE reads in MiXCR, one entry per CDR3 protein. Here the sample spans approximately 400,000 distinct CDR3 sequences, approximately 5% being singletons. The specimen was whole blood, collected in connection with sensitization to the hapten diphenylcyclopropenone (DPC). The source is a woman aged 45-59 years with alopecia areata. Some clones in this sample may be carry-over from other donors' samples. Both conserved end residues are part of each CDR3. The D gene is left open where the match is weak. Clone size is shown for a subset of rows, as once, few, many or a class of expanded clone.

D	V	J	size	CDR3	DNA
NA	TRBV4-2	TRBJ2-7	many	CASSQGLAGEQYF	TGTGCCAGCAGCCAAGGGTTGGCGGGCGAGCAGTACTTC
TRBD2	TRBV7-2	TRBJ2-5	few	CASSAMTSGGTKETQYF	TGTGCCAGCAGCGCAATGACTAGCGGGGGGACGAAAGAGACCCAGTACTTC
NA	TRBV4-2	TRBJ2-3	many	CASSQSLGLTSTDTQYF	TGTGCCAGCAGCCAGAGCCTTGGACTAACTAGCACAGATACGCAGTATTTT
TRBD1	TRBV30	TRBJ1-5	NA	CAWNRDRGNQPQHF	TGTGCCTGGAACCGGGACAGGGGAAATCAGCCCCAGCATTTT
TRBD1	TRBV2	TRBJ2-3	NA	CASTTDRVGTDTQYF	TGTGCCAGCACTACGGACAGGGTGGGCACAGATACGCAGTATTTT
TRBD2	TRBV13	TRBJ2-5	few	CASSLGALAGAPVQYF	TGTGCCAGCAGCTTAGGTGCCCTAGCGGGGGCCCCGGTCCAGTACTTC
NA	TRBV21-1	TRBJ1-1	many	CASSKSARGRAEAFF	TGTGCCAGCAGCAAATCCGCACGGGGGCGAGCTGAAGCTTTCTTT
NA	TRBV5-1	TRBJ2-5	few	CASSLSLGLQETQYF	TGCGCCAGCAGCTTGAGCCTGGGACTCCAAGAGACCCAGTACTTC
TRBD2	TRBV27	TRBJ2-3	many	CASTSFGGGTDTQYF	TGTGCCAGCACCTCCTTTGGGGGGGGGACAGATACGCAGTATTTT
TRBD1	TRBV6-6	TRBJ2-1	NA	CASSSQGEMASSYNEQFF	TGTGCCAGCAGTTCACAGGGGGAGATGGCCAGCTCCTACAATGAGCAGTTCTTC
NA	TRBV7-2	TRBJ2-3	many	CASSLALGASTDTQYF	TGTGCCAGCAGCTTAGCGCTTGGGGCTAGCACAGATACGCAGTATTTT
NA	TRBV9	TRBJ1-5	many	CASSVATGQPQHF	TGTGCCAGCAGCGTAGCTACGGGCCAGCCCCAGCATTTT
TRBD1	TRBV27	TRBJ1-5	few	CASSLWQGARQPQHF	TGTGCCAGCAGTTTATGGCAGGGGGCACGGCAGCCCCAGCATTTT
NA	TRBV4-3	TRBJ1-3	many	CASSQDRGSGFIYF	TGCGCCAGCAGCCAAGATCGGGGCTCAGGGTTCATATATTTT
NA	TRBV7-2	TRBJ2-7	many	CASSLSSREQYF	TGTGCCAGCAGCTTGTCCAGCCGAGAGCAGTACTTC
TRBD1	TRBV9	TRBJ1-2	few	CASSRSDRPNYGYTF	TGTGCCAGCAGCCGATCGGACAGGCCCAACTATGGCTACACCTTC
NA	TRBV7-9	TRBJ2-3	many	CASILIQADTQYF	TGTGCCAGCATCCTTATACAGGCAGATACGCAGTATTTT
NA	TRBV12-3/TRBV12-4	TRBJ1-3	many	CASRRDRYSGNTIYF	TGTGCCAGCAGGAGGGACCGATACTCTGGAAACACCATATATTTT
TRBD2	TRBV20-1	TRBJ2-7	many	CSARTGSGTEQYF	TGCAGTGCTAGAACGGGTAGCGGGACCGAGCAGTACTTC
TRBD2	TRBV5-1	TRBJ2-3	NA	CASSSALAGVSTDTQYF	TGCGCCAGCAGCTCCGCCTTAGCGGGGGTTTCCACAGATACGCAGTATTTT
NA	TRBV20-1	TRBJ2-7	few	CSARDGGPSYEQYF	TGCAGTGCTAGAGACGGGGGCCCCTCCTACGAGCAGTACTTC
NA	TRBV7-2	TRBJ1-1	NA	CASSPVSTNTEAFF	TGTGCCAGCAGCCCGGTATCCACGAACACTGAAGCTTTCTTT
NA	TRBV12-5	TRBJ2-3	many	CASGLSGLMDTQYF	TGTGCTAGTGGCCTATCCGGACTAATGGATACGCAGTATTTT
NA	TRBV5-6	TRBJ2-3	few	CASSLDFSDTQYF	TGTGCCAGCAGCTTGGACTTTTCAGATACGCAGTATTTT
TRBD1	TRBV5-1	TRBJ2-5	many	CASSPHMDRVETQYF	TGCGCCAGCAGCCCTCATATGGACAGGGTGGAGACCCAGTACTTC
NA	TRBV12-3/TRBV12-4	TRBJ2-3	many	CASSLDRQGSTDTQYF	TGTGCCAGCAGTTTAGACCGGCAGGGAAGCACAGATACGCAGTATTTT
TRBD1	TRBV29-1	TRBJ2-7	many	CSVETGASYEQYF	TGCAGCGTTGAGACAGGGGCCTCCTACGAGCAGTACTTC
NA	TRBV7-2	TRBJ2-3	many	CASSPAGGGYRTDTQYF	TGTGCCAGCAGCCCTGCGGGCGGGGGCTACCGCACAGATACGCAGTATTTT
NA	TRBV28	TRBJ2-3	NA	CASYGAWGTDTQYF	TGTGCCAGCTACGGGGCTTGGGGCACAGATACGCAGTATTTT
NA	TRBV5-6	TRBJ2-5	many	CASSSIQETQYF	TGTGCCAGCAGCTCCATACAAGAGACCCAGTACTTC
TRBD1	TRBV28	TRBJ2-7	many	CASSTRDRESDEQYF	TGTGCCAGCAGTACCCGGGACAGGGAGTCAGACGAGCAGTACTTC
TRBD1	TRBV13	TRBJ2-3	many	CASSGGQGAGDTQYF	TGTGCCAGCAGCGGGGGACAGGGGGCAGGAGATACGCAGTATTTT
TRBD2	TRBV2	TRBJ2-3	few	CASRASGGLTDTQYF	TGTGCCAGCAGGGCTAGCGGGGGGCTCACAGATACGCAGTATTTT
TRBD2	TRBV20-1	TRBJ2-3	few	CSAGESQRGGPRDTQYF	TGCAGTGCCGGGGAGAGCCAGCGGGGGGGCCCCAGAGATACGCAGTATTTT
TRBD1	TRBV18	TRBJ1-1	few	CASSPSGGQGLTEAFF	TGTGCCAGCTCACCATCAGGGGGACAGGGGTTAACTGAAGCTTTCTTT
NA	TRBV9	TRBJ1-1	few	CASSGHLNTEAFF	TGTGCCAGCAGCGGACACCTGAACACTGAAGCTTTCTTT
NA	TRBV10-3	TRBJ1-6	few	CAISERSSYNSPLHF	TGTGCCATCAGTGAGAGGAGCTCCTATAATTCACCCCTCCACTTT
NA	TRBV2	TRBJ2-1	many	CASKEGDEQFF	TGTGCCAGCAAGGAGGGGGATGAGCAGTTCTTC
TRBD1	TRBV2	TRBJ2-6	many	CASSAEDRINRFGANVLTF	TGTGCCAGCAGTGCCGAGGACAGGATTAACCGGTTTGGGGCCAACGTCCTGACTTTC
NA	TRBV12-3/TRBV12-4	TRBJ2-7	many	CASSQQGGSYEQYF	TGTGCCAGCAGCCAACAGGGAGGATCCTACGAGCAGTACTTC
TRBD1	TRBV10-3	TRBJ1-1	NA	CAISAGTGRSGAEAFF	TGTGCCATCAGTGCGGGGACAGGGAGGAGTGGCGCTGAAGCTTTCTTT
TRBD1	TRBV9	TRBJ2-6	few	CASSSRDRALAGANVLTF	TGTGCCAGCAGCTCCAGGGACAGGGCTCTGGCTGGGGCCAACGTCCTGACTTTC